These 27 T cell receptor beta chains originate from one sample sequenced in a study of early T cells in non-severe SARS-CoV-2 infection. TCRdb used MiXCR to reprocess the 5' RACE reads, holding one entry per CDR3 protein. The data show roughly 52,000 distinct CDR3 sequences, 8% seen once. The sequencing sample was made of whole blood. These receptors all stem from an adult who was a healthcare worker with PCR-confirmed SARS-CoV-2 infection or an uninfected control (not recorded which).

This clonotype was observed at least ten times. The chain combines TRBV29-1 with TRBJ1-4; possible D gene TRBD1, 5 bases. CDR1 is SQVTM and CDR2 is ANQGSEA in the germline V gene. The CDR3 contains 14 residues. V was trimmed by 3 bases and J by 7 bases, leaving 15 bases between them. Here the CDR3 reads CSVDGPGTGEKLFF. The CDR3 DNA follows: TGCAGCGTTGATGGTCCCGGGACGGGTGAAAAACTGTTTTTT.

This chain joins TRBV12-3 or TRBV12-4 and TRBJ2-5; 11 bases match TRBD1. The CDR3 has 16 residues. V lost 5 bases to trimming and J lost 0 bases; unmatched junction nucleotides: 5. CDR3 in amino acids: CASSPGTGGYQETQYF. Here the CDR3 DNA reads TGTGCCAGCAGTCCCGGGACAGGGGGGTACCAAGAGACCCAGTACTTC.

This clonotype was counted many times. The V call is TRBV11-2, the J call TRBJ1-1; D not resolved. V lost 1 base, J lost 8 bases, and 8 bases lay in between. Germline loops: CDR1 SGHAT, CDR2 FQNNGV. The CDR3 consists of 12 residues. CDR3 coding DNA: TGTGCCAGCAGCTTAGTACGGCCGGAAGCTTTCTTT. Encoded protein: CASSLVRPEAFF.

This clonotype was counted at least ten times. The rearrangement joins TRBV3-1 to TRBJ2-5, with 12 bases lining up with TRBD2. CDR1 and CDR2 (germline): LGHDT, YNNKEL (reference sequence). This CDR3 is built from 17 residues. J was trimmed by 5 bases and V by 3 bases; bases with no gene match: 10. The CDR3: CASSQPRTSGAIETQYF. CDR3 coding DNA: TGTGCCAGCAGCCAGCCCCGGACTAGCGGGGCCATCGAGACCCAGTACTTC.

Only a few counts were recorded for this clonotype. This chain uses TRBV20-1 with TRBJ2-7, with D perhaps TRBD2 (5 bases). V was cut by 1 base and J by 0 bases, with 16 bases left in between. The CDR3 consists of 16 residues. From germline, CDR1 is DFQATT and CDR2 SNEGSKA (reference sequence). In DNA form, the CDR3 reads TGCAGTGCTAGAGGAGGGCTAGCATTGAGCTCCTACGAGCAGTACTTC. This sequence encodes CSARGGLALSSYEQYF.

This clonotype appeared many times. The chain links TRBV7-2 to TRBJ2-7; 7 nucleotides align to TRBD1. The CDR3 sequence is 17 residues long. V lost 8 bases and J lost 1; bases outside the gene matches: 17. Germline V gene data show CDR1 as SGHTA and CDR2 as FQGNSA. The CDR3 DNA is TGTGCCAGCGGAGCTTCGAGTATCGGGACAGAGTCCTACGAGCAGTACTTC. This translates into CASGASSIGTESYEQYF.

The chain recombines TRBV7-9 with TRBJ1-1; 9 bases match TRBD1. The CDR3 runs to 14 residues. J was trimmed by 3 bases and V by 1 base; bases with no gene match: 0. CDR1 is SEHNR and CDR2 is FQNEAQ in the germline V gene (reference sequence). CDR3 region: CASSLDRGHTEAFF. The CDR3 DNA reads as TGTGCCAGCAGCTTAGACAGGGGGCACACTGAAGCTTTCTTT. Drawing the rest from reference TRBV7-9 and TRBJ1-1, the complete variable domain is DTGVSQNPRHKITKRGQNVTFRCDPISEHNRLYWYRQTLGQGPEFLTYFQNEAQLEKSRLLSDRFSAERPKGSFSTLEIQRTEQGDSAMYLCASSLDRGHTEAFFGQGTRLTVV.

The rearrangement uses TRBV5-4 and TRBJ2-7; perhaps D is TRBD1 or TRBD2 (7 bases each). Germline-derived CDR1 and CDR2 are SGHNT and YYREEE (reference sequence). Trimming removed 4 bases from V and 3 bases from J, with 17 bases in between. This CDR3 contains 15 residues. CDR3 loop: CASSREGGQIYEQYF. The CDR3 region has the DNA TGTGCCAGCAGCAGGGAGGGGGGACAGATCTACGAGCAGTACTTC.

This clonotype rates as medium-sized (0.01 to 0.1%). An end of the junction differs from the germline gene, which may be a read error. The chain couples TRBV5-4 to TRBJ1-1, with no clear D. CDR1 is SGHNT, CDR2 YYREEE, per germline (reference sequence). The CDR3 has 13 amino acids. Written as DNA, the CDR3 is TGTGCTAGCAGCTTAGCAGGGAACACTGAAGCTTTCTTT. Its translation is CASSLAGNTEAFF.

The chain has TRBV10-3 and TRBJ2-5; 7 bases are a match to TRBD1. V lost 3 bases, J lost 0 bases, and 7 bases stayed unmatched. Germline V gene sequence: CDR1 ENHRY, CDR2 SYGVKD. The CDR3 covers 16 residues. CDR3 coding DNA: TGTGCCATCAGTGACCCGGGACAGTCGTACCAAGAGACCCAGTACTTC. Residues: CAISDPGQSYQETQYF.

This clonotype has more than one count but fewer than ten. CDR3 sequence (DNA): TGTGCCATCAGTGAGTCGAAGGGGCAAGAGACCCAGTACTTC. Its translation is CAISESKGQETQYF. J is TRBJ2-5 and V is TRBV10-3; tentatively, D is TRBD1 (5 bases). Germline CDR1 reads ENHRY; CDR2 reads SYGVKD. There are 14 residues in the CDR3. Trimming took off 0 bases at V and 2 bases at J, with 7 bases between the two ends.

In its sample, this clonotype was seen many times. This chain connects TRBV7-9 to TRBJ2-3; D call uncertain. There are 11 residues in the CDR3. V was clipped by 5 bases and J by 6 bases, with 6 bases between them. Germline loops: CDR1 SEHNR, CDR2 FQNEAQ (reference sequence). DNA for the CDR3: TGTGCCAGCAGCCCACAGGATACGCAGTATTTT. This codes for CASSPQDTQYF.

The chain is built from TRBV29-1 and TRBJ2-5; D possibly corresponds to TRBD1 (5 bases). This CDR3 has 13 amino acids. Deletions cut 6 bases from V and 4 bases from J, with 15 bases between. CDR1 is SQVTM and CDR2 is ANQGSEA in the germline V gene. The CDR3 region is CSVNFGQGETQYF. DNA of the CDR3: TGCAGCGTCAATTTTGGGCAGGGAGAGACCCAGTACTTC.

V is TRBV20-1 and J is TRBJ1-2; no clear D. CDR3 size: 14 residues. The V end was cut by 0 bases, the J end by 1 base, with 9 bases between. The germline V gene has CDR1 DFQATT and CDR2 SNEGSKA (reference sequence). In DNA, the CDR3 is TGCAGTGCTAGAGACGGCAGCGGTAACTATGGCTACACCTTC. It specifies CSARDGSGNYGYTF.

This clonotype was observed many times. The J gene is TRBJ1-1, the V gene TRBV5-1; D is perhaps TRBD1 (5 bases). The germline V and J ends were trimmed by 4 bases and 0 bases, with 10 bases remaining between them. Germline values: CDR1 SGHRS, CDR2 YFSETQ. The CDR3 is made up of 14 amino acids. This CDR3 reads CASSPGTVNTEAFF. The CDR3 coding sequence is TGCGCCAGCAGCCCAGGGACCGTGAACACTGAAGCTTTCTTT.

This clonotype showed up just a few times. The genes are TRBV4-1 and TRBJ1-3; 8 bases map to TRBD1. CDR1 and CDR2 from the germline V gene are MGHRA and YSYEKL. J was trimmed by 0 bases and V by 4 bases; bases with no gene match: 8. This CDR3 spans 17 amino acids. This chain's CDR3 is CASSPPRQGISGNTIYF. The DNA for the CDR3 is TGCGCCAGCAGCCCTCCGCGACAGGGGATCTCTGGAAACACCATATATTTT.

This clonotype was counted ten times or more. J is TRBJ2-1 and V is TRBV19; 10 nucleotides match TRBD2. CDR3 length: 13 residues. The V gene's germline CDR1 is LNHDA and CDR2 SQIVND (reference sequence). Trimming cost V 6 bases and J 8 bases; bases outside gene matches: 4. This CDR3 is CASRAGGPDEQFF. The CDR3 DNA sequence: TGTGCCAGTAGAGCGGGAGGGCCGGATGAGCAGTTCTTC.

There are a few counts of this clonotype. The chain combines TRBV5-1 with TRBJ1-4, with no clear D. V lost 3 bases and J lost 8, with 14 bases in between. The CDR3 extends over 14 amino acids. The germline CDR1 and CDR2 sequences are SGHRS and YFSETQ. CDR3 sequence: CASSSLGREEKLFF. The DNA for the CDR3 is TGCGCCAGCAGCTCTTTGGGTCGGGAGGAAAAACTGTTTTTT.

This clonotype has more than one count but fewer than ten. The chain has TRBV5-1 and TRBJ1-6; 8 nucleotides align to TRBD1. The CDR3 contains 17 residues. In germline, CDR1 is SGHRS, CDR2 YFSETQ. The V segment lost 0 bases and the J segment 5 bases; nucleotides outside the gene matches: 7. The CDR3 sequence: CASSLEAGGRNNSPLHF. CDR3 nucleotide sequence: TGCGCCAGCAGCTTGGAGGCAGGGGGCAGGAATAATTCACCCCTCCACTTT.

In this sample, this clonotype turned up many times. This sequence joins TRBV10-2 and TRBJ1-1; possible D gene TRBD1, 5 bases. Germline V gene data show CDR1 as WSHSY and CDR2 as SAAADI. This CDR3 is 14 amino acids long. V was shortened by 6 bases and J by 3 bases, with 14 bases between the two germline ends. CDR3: CASSYSRVYTEAFF. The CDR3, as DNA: TGCGCCAGCAGCTATTCCAGGGTTTACACTGAAGCTTTCTTT.

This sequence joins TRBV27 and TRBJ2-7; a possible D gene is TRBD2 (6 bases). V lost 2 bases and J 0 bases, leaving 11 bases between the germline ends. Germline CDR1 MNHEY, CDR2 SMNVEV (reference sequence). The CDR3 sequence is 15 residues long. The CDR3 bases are TGTGCCAGCAGTTTACGGGACGGGAGCTCCTACGAGCAGTACTTC. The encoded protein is CASSLRDGSSYEQYF.

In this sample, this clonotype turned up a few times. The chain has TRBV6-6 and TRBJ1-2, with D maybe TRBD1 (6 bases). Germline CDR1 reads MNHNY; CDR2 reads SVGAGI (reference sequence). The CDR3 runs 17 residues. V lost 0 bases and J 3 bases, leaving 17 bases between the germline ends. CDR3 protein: CASSYSNFRGLDYGYTF. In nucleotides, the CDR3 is TGTGCCAGCAGTTACTCTAACTTCAGGGGATTGGACTATGGCTACACCTTC.

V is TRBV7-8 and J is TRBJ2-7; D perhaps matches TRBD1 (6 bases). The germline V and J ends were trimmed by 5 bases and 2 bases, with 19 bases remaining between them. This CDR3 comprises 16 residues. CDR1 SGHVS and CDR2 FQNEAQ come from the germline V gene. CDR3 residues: CASSGRGRGPAYEQYF. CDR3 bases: TGTGCCAGCAGCGGCCGCGGCAGGGGACCGGCCTACGAGCAGTACTTC.

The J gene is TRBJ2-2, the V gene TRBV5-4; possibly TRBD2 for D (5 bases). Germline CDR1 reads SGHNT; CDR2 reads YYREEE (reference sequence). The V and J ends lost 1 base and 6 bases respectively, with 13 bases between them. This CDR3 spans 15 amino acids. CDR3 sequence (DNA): TGTGCCAGCAGCTTGCCCGGGCTAGCTCCCGGGGAGCTGTTTTTT. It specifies CASSLPGLAPGELFF. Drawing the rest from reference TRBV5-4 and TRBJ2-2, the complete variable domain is ETGVTQSPTHLIKTRGQQVTLRCSSQSGHNTVSWYQQALGQGPQFIFQYYREEENGRGNFPPRFSGLQFPNYSSELNVNALELDDSALYLCASSLPGLAPGELFFGEGSRLTVL.

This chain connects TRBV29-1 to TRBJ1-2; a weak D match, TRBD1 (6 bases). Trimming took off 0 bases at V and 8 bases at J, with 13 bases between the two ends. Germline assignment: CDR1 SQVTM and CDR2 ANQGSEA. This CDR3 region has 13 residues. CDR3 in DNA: TGCAGCGTTGAAGAATTACCAGGGGAGGGCTACACCTTC. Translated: CSVEELPGEGYTF. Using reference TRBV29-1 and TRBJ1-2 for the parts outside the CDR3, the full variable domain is SAVISQKPSRDICQRGTSLTIQCQVDSQVTMMFWYRQQPGQSLTLIATANQGSEATYESGFVIDKFPISRPNLTFSTLTVSNMSPEDSSIYLCSVEELPGEGYTFGSGTRLTVV.

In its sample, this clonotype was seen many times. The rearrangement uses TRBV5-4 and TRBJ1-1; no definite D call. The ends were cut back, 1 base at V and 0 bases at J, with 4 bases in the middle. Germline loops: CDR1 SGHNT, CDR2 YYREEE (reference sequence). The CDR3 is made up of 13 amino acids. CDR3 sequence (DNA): TGTGCCAGCAGCTTGAACCTGAACACTGAAGCTTTCTTT. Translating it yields CASSLNLNTEAFF.

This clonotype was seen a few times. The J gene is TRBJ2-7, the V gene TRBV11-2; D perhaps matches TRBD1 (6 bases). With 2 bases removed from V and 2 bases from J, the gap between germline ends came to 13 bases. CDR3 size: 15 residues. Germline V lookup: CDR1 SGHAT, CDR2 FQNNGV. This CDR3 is CASSLRWQGPYEQYF. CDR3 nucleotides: TGTGCCAGCAGCTTAAGGTGGCAGGGGCCCTACGAGCAGTACTTC. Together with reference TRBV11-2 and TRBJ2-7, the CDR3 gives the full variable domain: EAGVAQSPRYKIIEKRQSVAFWCNPISGHATLYWYQQILGQGPKLLIQFQNNGVVDDSQLPKDRFSAERLKGVDSTLKIQPAKLEDSAVYLCASSLRWQGPYEQYFGPGTRLTVT.